The 21 T cell receptor beta chains below were found in one sample sequenced in a study of blood T cell repertoires in COVID-19. The repertoire was sequenced with immunoSEQ multiplex PCR; TCRdb's copy has only in-frame clones and lacks some. Of roughly 100,000 clones in the sample, about 90% were seen once. Sequenced: peripheral blood. The receptors were gathered from a man aged 45-60 years with acute or convalescent COVID-19.

The gene calls are TRBV11-3 and TRBJ2-3, with D possibly TRBD1 on 6 matching bases. Trimming cost V 0 bases and J 4 bases, with 23 bases left between them. Germline V gene data show CDR1 as SGHNT and CDR2 as YENEEA. The CDR3 consists of 19 residues. The CDR3 loop is CASSLEITGTPLGADTQYF. In DNA form, the CDR3 reads TGTGCCAGCAGCTTAGAAATAACCGGGACACCCTTAGGGGCAGATACGCAGTATTTT.

The chain is built from TRBV6-6 and TRBJ1-5; 8 nucleotides agree with TRBD1. CDR1 MNHNY and CDR2 SVGAGI come from the germline V gene (reference sequence). This CDR3 region has 15 residues. J lost 6 bases, V lost 6 bases, and 10 bases had no gene match. In nucleotides, the CDR3 is TGTGCCAGCAGATTCGGGACAGGTTTGGGTCAGCCCCAGCATTTT. Translated, it gives CASRFGTGLGQPQHF.

This clone was seen a single time. V usage is TRBV5-1 and J usage is TRBJ2-5, with 7 bases lining up with TRBD1. The V gene end was trimmed by 4 bases and the J gene end by 4 bases; junction bases not matched to a gene: 7. The germline V gene has CDR1 SGHRS and CDR2 YFSETQ. This CDR3 spans 14 amino acids. The CDR3 coding sequence is TGCGCCAGCAGCCGTTACAGGGGCACAGAGACCCAGTACTTC. Its translation is CASSRYRGTETQYF.

The gene calls are TRBV9 and TRBJ2-7; 7 nucleotides align to TRBD1. The CDR3 loop spans 14 amino acids. Germline V gene sequence: CDR1 SGDLS, CDR2 YYNGEE. V lost 2 bases to trimming and J lost 0 bases; unmatched junction nucleotides: 2. The CDR3 bases are TGTGCCAGCAGCGTCCGGGACAGCTCCTACGAGCAGTACTTC. Its protein is CASSVRDSSYEQYF. The whole variable domain, remainder taken from reference TRBV9 and TRBJ2-7, is DSGVTQTPKHLITATGQRVTLRCSPRSGDLSVYWYQQSLDQGLQFLIQYYNGEERAKGNILERFSAQQFPDLHSELNLSSLELGDSALYFCASSVRDSSYEQYFGPGTRLTVT.

The V call is TRBV19, the J call TRBJ2-7; 7 bases match TRBD1. This CDR3 is built from 15 residues. V shed 10 bases, J shed 7 bases, and the junction held 19 bases outside the gene matches. CDR1 is LNHDA, CDR2 SQIVND, per germline (reference sequence). CDR3 sequence: CATQDRAVALGEQYF. The CDR3 DNA reads as TGTGCCACCCAAGACAGGGCAGTCGCTTTGGGGGAGCAGTACTTC. Variable domain in full (rest from reference TRBV19 and TRBJ2-7): DGGITQSPKYLFRKEGQNVTLSCEQNLNHDAMYWYRQDPGQGLRLIYYSQIVNDFQKGDIAEGYSVSREKKESFPLTVTSAQKNPTAFYLCATQDRAVALGEQYFGPGTRLTVT.

The chain recombines TRBV28 with TRBJ2-7, with a weak D call TRBD1 (5 bases). V lost 7 bases, J lost 0 bases, and 16 bases lay in between. CDR3 length: 15 amino acids. CDR1 is MDHEN and CDR2 is SYDVKM in the germline V gene. The CDR3 loop reads CASTRGKSGSYEQYF. CDR3 DNA sequence: TGTGCCAGCACAAGGGGTAAAAGTGGCTCCTACGAGCAGTACTTC.

The chain combines TRBV5-1 with TRBJ2-2; 9 bases are shared with TRBD2. The CDR3 runs to 15 residues. Germline CDR1 and CDR2: SGHRS and YFSETQ. The J segment lost 5 bases and the V segment lost 4 bases, leaving 6 bases of the junction unmatched. CDR3 region: CASSLSGGKTGELFF. The CDR3, as DNA: TGCGCCAGCAGCCTTAGCGGGGGTAAAACCGGGGAGCTGTTTTTT.

The chain uses TRBV5-4 and TRBJ1-3; 9 bases agree with TRBD1. After removal of 4 bases from V and 7 bases from J, the junction contained 9 bases not matched to a gene. This CDR3 has 15 residues. Germline assignment: CDR1 SGHNT and CDR2 YYREEE (reference sequence). For the CDR3, the DNA is TGTGCCAGCAGCCCCGGGACAGGGAAGAGGAACACCATATATTTT. It yields the protein CASSPGTGKRNTIYF.

The chain combines TRBV7-9 with TRBJ2-1, with D possibly being TRBD2 (6 bases). The CDR3 extends over 16 amino acids. CDR1 is SEHNR, CDR2 FQNEAQ, per germline (reference sequence). Trimming left V 1 base short and J 2 bases short, with 12 bases between. CDR3 in amino acids: CASSLEGREAYNEQFF. CDR3 nucleotides: TGTGCCAGCAGCTTAGAGGGCAGGGAGGCCTACAATGAGCAGTTCTTC.

V and J are TRBV7-3 and TRBJ1-2; D is ambiguous. This CDR3 is built from 15 residues. CDR1 is SGHTA, CDR2 FQGTGA, per germline. V gave up 5 bases and J gave up 4 bases, with 17 bases separating them. Here the CDR3 DNA reads TGTGCCAGCAGCCCCGAAGGCGGGCTCCCCTATGGCTACACCTTC. This encodes CASSPEGGLPYGYTF.

The V gene is TRBV28, the J gene TRBJ1-3, with a possible D match to TRBD1 (5 bases). Trimming removed 7 bases at V and 2 bases at J, with 18 bases between. Germline CDR1 is MDHEN and CDR2 is SYDVKM. The CDR3 runs to 16 residues. CDR3 sequence (DNA): TGTGCCAGCATCGAACCCGGGACTCGCCCTGGAAACACCATATATTTT. Translating it yields CASIEPGTRPGNTIYF.

The V call is TRBV9, the J call TRBJ2-7; D is perhaps TRBD1 (5 bases). Trimming pared 0 bases from V and 5 bases from J, leaving 12 bases between. The CDR3 is made up of 14 amino acids. Per the germline V gene, CDR1 is SGDLS and CDR2 is YYNGEE. The CDR3 bases are TGTGCCAGCAGCGTAGGTGGCAGGGCGGACGAGCAGTACTTC. Translated, it gives CASSVGGRADEQYF.

The genes are TRBV27 and TRBJ1-1, with D possibly matching TRBD1 (5 bases). This CDR3 is 17 amino acids long. Germline V gene sequence: CDR1 MNHEY, CDR2 SMNVEV (reference sequence). V was pared by 2 bases and J by 1 base, with 17 bases between. Written as DNA, the CDR3 is TGTGCCAGCAGTTTAATAAGGACACCCTCGGGGAACACTGAAGCTTTCTTT. It codes for CASSLIRTPSGNTEAFF.

This clone came up once. J is TRBJ1-1 and V is TRBV10-3; D is ambiguous. The V end lost 3 bases, the J end lost 5 bases, and 10 bases lay between the germline ends. This CDR3 is 13 amino acids long. CDR1 ENHRY and CDR2 SYGVKD come from the germline V gene. The CDR3 DNA reads TGTGCCATCAGTGACACGGGGAGAACTGAAGCTTTCTTT. Protein sequence: CAISDTGRTEAFF.

The V gene is TRBV19, the J gene TRBJ1-2; 9 bases agree with TRBD1. The CDR3 is 15 residues long. Germline values: CDR1 LNHDA, CDR2 SQIVND (reference sequence). The ends lost 5 bases at V and 8 bases at J; junction bases unmatched: 12. The CDR3 reads CASSSAQGALGGYTF. The CDR3 bases are TGTGCCAGTAGTTCGGCACAGGGGGCCCTCGGCGGCTACACCTTC. Full variable domain (missing parts from reference TRBV19 and TRBJ1-2): DGGITQSPKYLFRKEGQNVTLSCEQNLNHDAMYWYRQDPGQGLRLIYYSQIVNDFQKGDIAEGYSVSREKKESFPLTVTSAQKNPTAFYLCASSSAQGALGGYTFGSGTRLTVV.

V usage is TRBV19 and J usage is TRBJ1-4, with 11 bases that match TRBD1. Trimming removed 5 bases from V and 8 bases from J; junction bases left unmatched: 4. The germline V gene encodes CDR1 LNHDA and CDR2 SQIVND (reference sequence). The CDR3 has 14 residues. The CDR3 loop reads CASSSGTGGEKLFF. CDR3 nucleotide sequence: TGTGCCAGTAGTTCCGGGACAGGGGGGGAAAAACTGTTTTTT.

V gene TRBV19 combines with J gene TRBJ1-6; TRBD1 matches 7 bases. This CDR3 contains 15 residues. V shed 4 bases and J 10 bases; nucleotides not matched to a gene: 10. Per germline, CDR1 LNHDA and CDR2 SQIVND (reference sequence). CDR3: CASSTGGQGGSPLHF. CDR3 DNA: TGTGCCAGTAGTACCGGCGGGCAGGGGGGATCACCCCTCCACTTT.

The chain joins TRBV20-1 to TRBJ1-5; a possible D gene is TRBD1 (6 bases). Trimming removed 3 bases from V and 1 base from J, with 22 bases in between. Germline CDR1 and CDR2: DFQATT and SNEGSKA (reference sequence). The CDR3 has 18 residues. CDR3 sequence: CSASSGWGDRRSNQPQHF. The CDR3 DNA is TGCAGTGCTAGTTCCGGTTGGGGAGACAGGAGGAGCAATCAGCCCCAGCATTTT.

Points on this clone: At one end the junction does not follow the germline gene, possibly because of a read error. This chain joins TRBV6-5 and TRBJ1-2, with D uncertain. This CDR3 contains 13 residues. Germline V gene lookup returns CDR1 MNHEY and CDR2 SVGAGI. The CDR3 coding sequence is TGTGCCAGCAGTGACTCTTATTCCTATGGCTACACCTTC. Amino acid sequence: CASSDSYSYGYTF.

CDR3 bases: TGCAGCGTTGAACCGGGGGGGAACTATGGCTACACCTTC. This sequence encodes CSVEPGGNYGYTF. J is TRBJ1-2 and V is TRBV29-1; TRBD1 is a possible D gene (5 bases). V shed 2 bases and J shed 2 bases, with 9 bases lying between them. The CDR3 loop spans 13 amino acids. The germline V gene encodes CDR1 SQVTM and CDR2 ANQGSEA. The full variable domain, its missing parts supplied by reference TRBV29-1 and TRBJ1-2, is SAVISQKPSRDICQRGTSLTIQCQVDSQVTMMFWYRQQPGQSLTLIATANQGSEATYESGFVIDKFPISRPNLTFSTLTVSNMSPEDSSIYLCSVEPGGNYGYTFGSGTRLTVV.

The V call is TRBV5-1, the J call TRBJ1-3; D call uncertain. The CDR3 has 17 amino acids. Trimming pared 0 bases from V and 0 bases from J, leaving 13 bases between. Germline V CDR1 and CDR2: SGHRS, YFSETQ. For the CDR3, the DNA is TGCGCCAGCAGCTTGGTCCTCGCGGAACTCTCTGGAAACACCATATATTTT. Translating gives CASSLVLAELSGNTIYF.